This note documents a single T cell receptor (beta chain) sequence. Antigen specificity is unknown. Method: immunoSEQ multiplex PCR; TCRdb's copy keeps in-frame clones and lacks some. The data hold about 320,000 clones, with around 81% observed a single time. Treatment in this sample: 15 to 20 received Ad26.COV2.S at low or high dose, single or two shots; about 5 received placebo; per-sample allocation not given. Collection of samples fell on day 63 after the first vaccine or placebo injection. V shed 3 bases, J shed 1 base, and the junction held 9 bases outside the gene matches. The CDR3 is made up of 18 amino acids. Germline V lookup: CDR1 SGHKS, CDR2 YYEKEE (reference sequence). The data derive from a study of Ad26.COV2.S vaccination and SARS-CoV-2 variants. The study's findings and limits: Placebo recipients had lower spike-specific TCR breadth than vaccine recipients.

This sequence joins TRBV5-5 and TRBJ2-3; 12 positions match TRBD2. The TCR was taken from a person between 18 and 65 years old who received the Ad26.COV2.S COVID-19 vaccine or a placebo. The sequences come from peripheral blood, collected in a trial of Ad26.COV2.S vaccine versus placebo. The CDR3: CASSSVLAGGLGTDTQYF. The CDR3 region has the DNA TGTGCCAGCAGCTCCGTCCTAGCGGGGGGGCTGGGCACAGATACGCAGTATTTT.